This T cell receptor beta chain is from a study of T cells after yellow fever vaccination. CDR3 length: 13 amino acids. Germline V gene lookup returns CDR1 SGHNT and CDR2 YYREEE (reference sequence). V was clipped by 5 bases and J by 10 bases, with 16 bases between them. Note on this clonotype: The antigen is undetermined.

TCRdb called the 5' RACE reads again in MiXCR, with one record for every CDR3 protein. The table lists roughly 340,000 distinct CDR3 sequences, 3% to 4.5% of them singletons. Study-wide points: A faster peak, day 5 versus 15, was reached by the weaker secondary response.

The rearrangement joins TRBV5-4 to TRBJ2-1; D unresolved. Sequenced here: PBMCs, sampled 5 days after the yellow fever booster vaccination. The receptor was derived from a man aged 18 to 30 who received the YFV17D yellow fever vaccine. CDR3 sequence (DNA): TGTGCCAGCAGTCTTTGGGTAGGGCGCGAGCAGTTCTTC. Its protein is CASSLWVGREQFF.